The next 8 T cell receptor beta chains were all read from a single sample in a study of blood T cells in healthy people across ages (dated by TCRdb to about 2015). Library construction relied on 5' RACE. TCRdb lists the instrument as Illumina HiSeq 2500. The second PCR ran for roughly 7 to 11 cycles and used a J-beta primer mix along with a sample-barcoded 5' primer. Using fastp trimming at Q25 and MiXCR clonotype assembly, TCRdb reanalyzed the public sequencing data and kept in-frame beta chains. Each entry is one CDR3 protein sequence, shown with its most common DNA and genes. This sample gives about 680,000 distinct CDR3 sequences in total; roughly 49% of them show up just once. Clones ranked in the top ten supply 25% to 35% of the sample. Sequencing was carried out using blood. Source of these receptors: a woman between 55 and 75 years old in good health.

The chain joins TRBV29-1 to TRBJ2-5; D might be TRBD1 (5 bases). CDR1 SQVTM and CDR2 ANQGSEA come from the germline V gene. The CDR3 contains 13 residues. The ends were cut back, 4 bases at V and 5 bases at J, with 14 bases in the middle. Written as DNA, the CDR3 is TGCAGCGTTGGGGCAGGGTCCCGGGAGACCCAGTACTTC. Translating it yields CSVGAGSRETQYF.

The CDR3 nucleotides read TGCAGTGCTCCCGATTGGGGGGGGACGGAGGGATACGAGACCCAGTTCTTC. Residues: CSAPDWGGTEGYETQFF. The rearrangement joins TRBV20-1 to TRBJ2-1, with 7 nucleotides matching TRBD2. V lost 5 bases to trimming and J lost 13 bases; unmatched junction nucleotides: 26. The CDR3 is made up of 17 amino acids. CDR1 is DFQATT and CDR2 is SNEGSKA in the germline V gene (reference sequence).

CDR3 amino acids: CASSLMGWGEQFF. The CDR3 DNA reads TGTGCCAGCAGCTTAATGGGTTGGGGCGAGCAGTTCTTC. V usage is TRBV7-3 and J usage is TRBJ2-1; TRBD1 might be the D (5 bases). With 1 base removed from V and 10 bases from J, the gap between germline ends came to 11 bases. The CDR3 length is 13 residues. The germline CDR1 and CDR2 sequences are SGHTA and FQGTGA.

In regard to this clonotype: The junction does not match germline at one end; this may be a read error. V and J are TRBV7-9 and TRBJ2-3, with 7 bases fitting TRBD2. The CDR3 sequence is 14 residues long. Germline lookup yields CDR1 SEHNR and CDR2 FQNEAQ (reference sequence). The CDR3 loop is CASSSGGVPDAQYF. CDR3 in DNA: TGTGCCAGCAGCTCGGGGGGAGTCCCAGATGCGCAGTATTTT.

This clonotype was recorded a few times. V usage is TRBV7-2 and J usage is TRBJ2-5, with TRBD2 identical over 10 bases. The CDR3 consists of 16 residues. Trimming took 4 bases from V and 11 from J; bases not matched to a gene: 16. CDR1 SGHTA and CDR2 FQGNSA come from the germline V gene. CDR3 sequence reads: CASSYQATSGTNEQYF. DNA for the CDR3: TGTGCCAGCAGCTACCAGGCAACTAGCGGGACCAATGAGCAGTACTTC.

The rearrangement links TRBV7-9 to TRBJ1-2; D is undetermined. CDR3 length: 14 residues. Germline assignment: CDR1 SEHNR and CDR2 FQNEAQ (reference sequence). With 5 bases removed from V and 4 bases from J, the gap between germline ends came to 14 bases. The CDR3 loop is CASSGSGSGYGYTF. Here the CDR3 DNA reads TGTGCCAGCAGCGGTAGTGGCTCGGGCTATGGCTACACCTTC.

Only a few counts were recorded for this clonotype. The chain employs TRBV4-2 and TRBJ2-5; D possibly corresponds to TRBD2 (6 bases). The CDR3 runs 14 residues. CDR1 LGHNA and CDR2 YNFKEQ come from the germline V gene. Trimming cost V 0 bases and J 3 bases, with 8 bases left between them. This CDR3 reads CASSQEWGEETQYF. CDR3 sequence (DNA): TGTGCCAGCAGCCAAGAGTGGGGGGAAGAGACCCAGTACTTC.

This clonotype was seen a few times. This chain connects TRBV9 to TRBJ2-5; D is possibly TRBD1 (6 bases). V lost 0 bases and J lost 0, with 6 bases in between. Germline assignment: CDR1 SGDLS and CDR2 YYNGEE. The CDR3 loop spans 14 amino acids. CDR3 amino acids: CASSVGDNQETQYF. The CDR3 coding sequence is TGTGCCAGCAGCGTAGGGGACAACCAAGAGACCCAGTACTTC.